This entry is about one TCR beta chain. Its antigen is still unknown. Here immunoSEQ multiplex PCR was the method, and the copy in TCRdb shows in-frame clones only, minus some. The repertoire holds some 460,000 clones, 70% to 90% seen once, with around 1.6% in the top ten. Trimming pared 0 bases from V and 4 bases from J, leaving 7 bases between. There are 13 residues in the CDR3. The treatment is: about 20 received Ad26.COV2.S at low or high dose, single or two shots; several received placebo; per-sample allocation not given. It was on day 63 after the first vaccine or placebo injection that samples were taken. A Boston donor was an adult aged 18-55 years. The sample belongs to a study of Ad26.COV2.S vaccination and SARS-CoV-2 variants. Study-wide findings and caveats: Reported post-vaccination CD8+ and CD4+ T cell responses to spike showed substantial breadth.

The source material was peripheral blood, sampled in a trial of Ad26.COV2.S vaccine versus placebo. V is TRBV5-3 and J is TRBJ1-2; D gene unclear. Being an ORF, TRBV5-3 has a function that is uncertain. The receptor was isolated from a person aged 18-60 years who received the Ad26.COV2.S COVID-19 vaccine or a placebo. The CDR3 loop reads CARSLDGPYGYTF. DNA of the CDR3: TGTGCCAGAAGCTTGGACGGACCCTATGGCTACACCTTC.